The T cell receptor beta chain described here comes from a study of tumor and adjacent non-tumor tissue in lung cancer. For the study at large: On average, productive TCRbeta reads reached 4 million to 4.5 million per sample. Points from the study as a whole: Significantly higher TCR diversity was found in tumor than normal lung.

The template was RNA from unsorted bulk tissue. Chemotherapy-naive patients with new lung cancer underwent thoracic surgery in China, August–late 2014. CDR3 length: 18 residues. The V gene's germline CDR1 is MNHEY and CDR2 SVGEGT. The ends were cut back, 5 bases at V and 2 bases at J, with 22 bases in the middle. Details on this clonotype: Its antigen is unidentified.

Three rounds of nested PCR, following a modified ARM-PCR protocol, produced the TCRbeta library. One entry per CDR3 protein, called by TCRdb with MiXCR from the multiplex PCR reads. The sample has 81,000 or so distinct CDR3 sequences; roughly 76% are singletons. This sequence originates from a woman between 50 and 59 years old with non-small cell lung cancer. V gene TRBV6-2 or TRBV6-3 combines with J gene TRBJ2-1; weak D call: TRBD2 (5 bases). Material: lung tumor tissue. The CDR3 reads CASSPVSSIGITYNEQFF. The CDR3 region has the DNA TGTGCCAGCAGTCCCGTAAGTAGTATCGGGATTACCTACAATGAGCAGTTCTTC.